This entry lists 7 T cell receptor beta chains sequenced from one sample in a study of patients and donors after allogeneic stem cell transplantation. One entry per CDR3 protein results from TCRdb running MiXCR on the RT-PCR reads. The sample shows some 880,000 distinct CDR3 sequences, under 20% of them seen only once. The sample was blood, either unsorted or a sorted T cell fraction (not recorded which). These receptors came from a human donor who was either an allogeneic HSCT recipient or a stem cell or donor lymphocyte infusion donor (not recorded which). It is not recorded whose cells these are; they may come from a transplant donor.

This clonotype was picked up a small number of times. The chain is built from TRBV20-1 and TRBJ2-5; D unclear. The germline gives CDR1 DFQATT, CDR2 SNEGSKA (reference sequence). This CDR3 is 13 amino acids long. The V end lost 1 base, the J end lost 1 base, and 7 bases lay between the germline ends. CDR3 sequence reads: CSARGPTQETQYF. Here the CDR3 DNA reads TGCAGTGCTAGAGGGCCGACCCAAGAGACCCAGTACTTC.

The chain joins TRBV11-2 to TRBJ1-1; 9 nucleotides match TRBD1. This CDR3 contains 18 residues. Germline V CDR1 and CDR2: SGHAT, FQNNGV. V gave up 4 bases and J gave up 4 bases; unmatched junction bases: 16. Here the CDR3 reads CASSWILRDRVFGTEAFF. The CDR3 bases are TGTGCCAGCAGCTGGATTTTGAGGGACAGGGTATTTGGCACTGAAGCTTTCTTT.

This chain links TRBV12-3 or TRBV12-4 with TRBJ1-2, with D unclear. With 4 bases removed from V and 3 bases from J, the gap between germline ends came to 9 bases. This CDR3 has 13 amino acids. The CDR3 DNA is TGTGCCAGCAGTTACGCGGAGTACTATGGCTACACCTTC. Its translation: CASSYAEYYGYTF.

J is TRBJ2-3 and V is TRBV20-1; D gene ambiguous. Germline V gene lookup returns CDR1 DFQATT and CDR2 SNEGSKA (reference sequence). The CDR3 extends over 11 amino acids. Trimming removed 3 bases from V and 4 bases from J, with 5 bases in between. CDR3 DNA: TGCAGTGCTAGTCTGGCAGATACGCAGTATTTT. It codes for CSASLADTQYF.

V gene TRBV28 combines with J gene TRBJ2-7; 13 nucleotides line up with TRBD2. Germline CDR1 is MDHEN and CDR2 is SYDVKM. This CDR3 has 15 amino acids. V dropped 6 bases and J dropped 4; count of bases not matched to a gene: 6. CDR3: CASSRTSGSGYEQYF. Here the CDR3 DNA reads TGTGCCAGCAGCAGGACTAGCGGGAGTGGGTACGAGCAGTACTTC.

The chain uses TRBV4-2 and TRBJ2-2; tentatively, D is TRBD2 (6 bases). The germline V gene has CDR1 LGHNA and CDR2 YNFKEQ. The CDR3 totals 16 residues. Between the trimmed V and J ends, which lost 3 bases and 5 bases, there was a span of 16 bases. CDR3 in DNA: TGTGCCAGCAGCCAGCCCTCCGGCGGACTAACCGGGGAGCTGTTTTTT. Translating it yields CASSQPSGGLTGELFF.

This clonotype was found a few times. At one boundary the junction diverges from the germline segment, which might be a read error. The rearrangement links TRBV7-7 to TRBJ1-6; maybe TRBD1 (6 bases). The CDR3 runs to 15 residues. Germline assignment: CDR1 SSHAT and CDR2 FNYEAQ (reference sequence). The chain's CDR3 is CASSPPDSDRRALHF. CDR3 nucleotide sequence: TGTGCTAGCAGCCCCCCGGACAGTGACCGCAGGGCCCTCCACTTT.